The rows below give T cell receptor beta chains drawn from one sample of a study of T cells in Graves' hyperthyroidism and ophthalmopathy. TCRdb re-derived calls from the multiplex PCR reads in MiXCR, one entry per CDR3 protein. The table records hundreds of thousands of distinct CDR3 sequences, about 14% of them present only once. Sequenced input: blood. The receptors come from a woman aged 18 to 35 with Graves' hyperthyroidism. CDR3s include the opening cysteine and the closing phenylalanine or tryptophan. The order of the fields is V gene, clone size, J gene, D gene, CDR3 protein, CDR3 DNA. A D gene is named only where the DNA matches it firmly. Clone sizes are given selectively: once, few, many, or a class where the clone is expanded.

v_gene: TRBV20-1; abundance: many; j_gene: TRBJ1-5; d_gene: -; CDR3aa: CSASGGSLSLDYSNQPQHF; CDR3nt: TGCAGTGCCTCGGGGGGCTCCCTCTCCCTGGACTATAGCAATCAGCCCCAGCATTTT
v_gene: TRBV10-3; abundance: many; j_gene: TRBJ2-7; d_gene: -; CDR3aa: CAISGGPAYEQYF; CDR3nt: TGTGCCATCAGTGGGGGACCCGCCTACGAGCAGTACTTC
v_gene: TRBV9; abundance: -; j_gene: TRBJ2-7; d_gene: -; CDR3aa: CASSTPGQNEQYF; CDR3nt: TGTGCCAGCAGCACCCCGGGACAAAACGAGCAGTACTTC
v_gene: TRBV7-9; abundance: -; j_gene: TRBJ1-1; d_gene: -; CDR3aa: CASSLVGGRAEAFF; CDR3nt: TGTGCCAGCAGCTTAGTGGGGGGTAGGGCTGAAGCTTTCTTT
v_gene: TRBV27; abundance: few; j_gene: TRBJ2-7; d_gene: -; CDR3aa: CASSLWGHYEQYF; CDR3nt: TGTGCCAGCAGTTTATGGGGGCATTACGAGCAGTACTTC
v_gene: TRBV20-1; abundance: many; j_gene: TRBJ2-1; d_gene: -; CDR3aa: CSARRSLVTPSGEQFF; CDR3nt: TGCAGTGCTAGGAGGTCACTAGTTACACCTTCTGGTGAGCAGTTCTTC
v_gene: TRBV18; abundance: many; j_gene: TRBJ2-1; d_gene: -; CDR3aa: CASSPQGHDNEQFF; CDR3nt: TGTGCCAGCTCACCACAGGGGCACGACAATGAGCAGTTCTTC
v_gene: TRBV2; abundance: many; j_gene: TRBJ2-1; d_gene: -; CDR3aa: CASIPYNEQFF; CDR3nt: TGTGCCAGCATTCCTTACAATGAGCAGTTCTTC
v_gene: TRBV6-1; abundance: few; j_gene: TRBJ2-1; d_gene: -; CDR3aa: CASSEEGHRLYNEQFF; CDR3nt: TGTGCCAGCAGTGAGGAAGGACATAGACTCTACAATGAGCAGTTCTTC
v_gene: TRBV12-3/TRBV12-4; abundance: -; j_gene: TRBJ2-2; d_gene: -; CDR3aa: CASSPYPGRDLFF; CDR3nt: TGTGCCAGCAGTCCTTACCCGGGCCGGGATCTGTTTTTT
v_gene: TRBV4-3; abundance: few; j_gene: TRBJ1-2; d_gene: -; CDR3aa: CASSQAFTGSYGYTF; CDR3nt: TGCGCCAGCAGCCAAGCCTTTACAGGCAGCTATGGCTACACCTTC
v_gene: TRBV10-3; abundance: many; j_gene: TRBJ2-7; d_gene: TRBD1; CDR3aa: CAINPTGQLYEQYF; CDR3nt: TGTGCCATCAACCCGACAGGGCAGCTCTACGAGCAGTACTTC
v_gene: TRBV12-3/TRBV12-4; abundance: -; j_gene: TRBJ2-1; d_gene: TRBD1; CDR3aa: CASSPRQGARNEQFF; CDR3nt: TGTGCCAGCAGTCCCCGACAGGGGGCTAGGAATGAGCAGTTCTTC
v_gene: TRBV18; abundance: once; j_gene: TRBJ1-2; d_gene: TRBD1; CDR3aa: CASSPLTGQSYGYTF; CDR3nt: TGTGCCAGCTCACCACTCACGGGACAGTCATATGGCTACACCTTC
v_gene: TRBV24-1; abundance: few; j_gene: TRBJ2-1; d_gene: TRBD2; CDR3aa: CATSEIAGGSEQFF; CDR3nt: TGTGCCACCAGTGAGATAGCGGGAGGGAGTGAGCAGTTCTTC
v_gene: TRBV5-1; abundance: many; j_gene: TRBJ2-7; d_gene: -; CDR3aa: CASRHGSSVTIYEQYF; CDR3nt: TGCGCCAGCCGGCATGGGTCTAGCGTCACAATCTACGAGCAGTACTTC
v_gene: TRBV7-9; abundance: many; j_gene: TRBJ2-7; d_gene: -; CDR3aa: CASSLVGGYEQYF; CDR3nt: TGTGCCAGCAGCTTAGTAGGGGGCTACGAGCAGTACTTC
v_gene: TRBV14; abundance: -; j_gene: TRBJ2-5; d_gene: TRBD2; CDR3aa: CASSRREAQEAQYF; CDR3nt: TGTGCCAGCAGCCGCCGGGAGGCACAAGAGGCCCAGTACTTC
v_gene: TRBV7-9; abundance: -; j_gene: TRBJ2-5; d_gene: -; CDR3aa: CASSWGTGMETQYF; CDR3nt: TGTGCCAGCAGCTGGGGAACCGGGATGGAGACCCAGTACTTC
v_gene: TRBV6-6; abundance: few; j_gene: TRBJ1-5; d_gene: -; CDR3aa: CAVGRGGNQPQHF; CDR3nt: TGTGCCGTCGGGAGGGGGGGGAATCAGCCCCAGCATTTT
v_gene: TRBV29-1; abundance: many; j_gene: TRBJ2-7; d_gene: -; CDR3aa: CSVVWDTYEQYF; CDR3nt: TGCAGCGTTGTATGGGATACCTACGAGCAGTACTTC
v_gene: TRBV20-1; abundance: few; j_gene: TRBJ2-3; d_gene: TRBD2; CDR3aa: CSATTSGRAGSTDTQYF; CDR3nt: TGCAGTGCCACGACTAGCGGGAGGGCCGGGTCCACAGATACGCAGTATTTT
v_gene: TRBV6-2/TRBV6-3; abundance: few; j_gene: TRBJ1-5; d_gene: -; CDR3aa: CASQGFGNQPQHF; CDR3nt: TGTGCCAGCCAGGGATTTGGCAATCAGCCCCAGCATTTT
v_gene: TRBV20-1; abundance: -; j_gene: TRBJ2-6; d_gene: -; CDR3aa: CSARGQSSGANVLTF; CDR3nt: TGCAGTGCTAGAGGACAGAGCTCTGGGGCCAACGTCCTGACTTTC
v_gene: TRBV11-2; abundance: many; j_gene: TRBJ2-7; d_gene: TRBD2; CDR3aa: CASSPGTSGAVEQYF; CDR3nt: TGTGCCAGCAGCCCCGGGACTAGCGGGGCCGTCGAGCAGTACTTC
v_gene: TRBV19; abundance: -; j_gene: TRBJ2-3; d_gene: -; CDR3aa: CASTDSELSSTDTQYF; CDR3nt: TGTGCCAGTACGGACAGCGAGCTTTCTAGCACAGATACGCAGTATTTT